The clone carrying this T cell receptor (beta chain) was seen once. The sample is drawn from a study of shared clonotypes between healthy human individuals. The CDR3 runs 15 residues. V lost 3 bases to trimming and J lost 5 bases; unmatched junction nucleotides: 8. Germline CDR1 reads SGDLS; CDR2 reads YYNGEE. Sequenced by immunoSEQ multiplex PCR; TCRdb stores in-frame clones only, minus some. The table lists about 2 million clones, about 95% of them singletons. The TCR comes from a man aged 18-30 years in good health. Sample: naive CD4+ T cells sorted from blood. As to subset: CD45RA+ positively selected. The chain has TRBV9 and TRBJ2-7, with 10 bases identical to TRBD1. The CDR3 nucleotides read TGTGCCAGCAGCGGGTCCCGGGACAGGGGACACGAGCAGTACTTC. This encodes CASSGSRDRGHEQYF.